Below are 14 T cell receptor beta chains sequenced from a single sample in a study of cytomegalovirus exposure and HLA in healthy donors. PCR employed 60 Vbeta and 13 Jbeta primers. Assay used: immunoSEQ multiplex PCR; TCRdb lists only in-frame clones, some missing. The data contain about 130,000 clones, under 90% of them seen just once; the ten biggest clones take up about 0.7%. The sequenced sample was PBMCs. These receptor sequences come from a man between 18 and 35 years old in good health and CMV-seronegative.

CDR3 coding DNA: TGTGCCTGGAGCTACTGGGGACTAGCGGGTTACAATGAGCAGTTCTTC. It codes for CAWSYWGLAGYNEQFF. This rearrangement joins TRBV30 to TRBJ2-1, with 12 bases identical to TRBD2. With 3 bases clipped from V and 4 bases from J, the junction kept 7 bases outside the gene matches. CDR1 is GTSNPN, CDR2 SVGIG, per germline (reference sequence). This CDR3 spans 16 amino acids.

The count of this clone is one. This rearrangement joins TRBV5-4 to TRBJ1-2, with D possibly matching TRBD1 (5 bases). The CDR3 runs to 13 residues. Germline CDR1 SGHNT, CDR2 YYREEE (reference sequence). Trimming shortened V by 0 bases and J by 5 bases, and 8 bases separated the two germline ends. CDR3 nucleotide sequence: TGTGCCAGCAGCTTGGACAGGTGGTATGGCTACACCTTC. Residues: CASSLDRWYGYTF.

The CDR3 region has the DNA TGTGCCAGCAGCGACAGCGGGGGGTACACAGATACGCAGTATTTT. Translating gives CASSDSGGYTDTQYF. The V and J genes are TRBV9 and TRBJ2-3; 9 nucleotides line up with TRBD2. This CDR3 has 15 amino acids. Unmatched junction bases numbered 4, after V lost 3 bases and J lost 2 bases. Germline-derived CDR1 and CDR2 are SGDLS and YYNGEE. Full variable domain (rest looked up from reference TRBV9 and TRBJ2-3): DSGVTQTPKHLITATGQRVTLRCSPRSGDLSVYWYQQSLDQGLQFLIQYYNGEERAKGNILERFSAQQFPDLHSELNLSSLELGDSALYFCASSDSGGYTDTQYFGPGTRLTVL.

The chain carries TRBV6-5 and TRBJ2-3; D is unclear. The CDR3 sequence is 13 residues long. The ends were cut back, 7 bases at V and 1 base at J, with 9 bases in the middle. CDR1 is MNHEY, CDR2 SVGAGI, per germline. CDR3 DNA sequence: TGTGCCAGCACCCTTTCGGGCACAGATACGCAGTATTTT. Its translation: CASTLSGTDTQYF.

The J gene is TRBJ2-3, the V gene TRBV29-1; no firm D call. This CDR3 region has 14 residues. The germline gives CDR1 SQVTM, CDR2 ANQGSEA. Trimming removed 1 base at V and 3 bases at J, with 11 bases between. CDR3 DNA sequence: TGCAGCGTTGAAGGGCTTTTAATGACAGATACGCAGTATTTT. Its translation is CSVEGLLMTDTQYF.

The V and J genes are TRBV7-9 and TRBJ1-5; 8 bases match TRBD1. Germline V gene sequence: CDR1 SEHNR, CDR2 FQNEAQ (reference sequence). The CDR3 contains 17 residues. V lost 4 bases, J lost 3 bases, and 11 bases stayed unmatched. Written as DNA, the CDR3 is TGTGCCAGCAGCTACGCCCCAGGGGGCTCGGTCAATCAGCCCCAGCATTTT. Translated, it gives CASSYAPGGSVNQPQHF.

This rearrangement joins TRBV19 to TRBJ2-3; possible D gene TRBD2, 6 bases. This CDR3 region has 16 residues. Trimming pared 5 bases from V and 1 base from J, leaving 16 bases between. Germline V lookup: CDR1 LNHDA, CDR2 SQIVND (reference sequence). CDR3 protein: CASSGPRRGRTDTQYF. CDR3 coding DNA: TGTGCCAGTAGTGGGCCTCGGCGGGGCCGCACAGATACGCAGTATTTT.

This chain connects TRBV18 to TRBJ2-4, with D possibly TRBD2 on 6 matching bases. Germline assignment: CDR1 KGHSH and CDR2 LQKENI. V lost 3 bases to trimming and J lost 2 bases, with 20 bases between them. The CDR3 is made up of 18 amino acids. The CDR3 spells CASSPAGRGFVSKNIQYF. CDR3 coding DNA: TGTGCCAGCTCACCGGCGGGACGGGGTTTCGTTTCCAAAAACATTCAGTACTTC.

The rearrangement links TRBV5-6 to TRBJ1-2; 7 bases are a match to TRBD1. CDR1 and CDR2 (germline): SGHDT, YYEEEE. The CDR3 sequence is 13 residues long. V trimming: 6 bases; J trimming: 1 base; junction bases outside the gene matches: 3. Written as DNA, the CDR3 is TGTGCCAGCACCCGACAGGGTAACTATGGCTACACCTTC. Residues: CASTRQGNYGYTF.

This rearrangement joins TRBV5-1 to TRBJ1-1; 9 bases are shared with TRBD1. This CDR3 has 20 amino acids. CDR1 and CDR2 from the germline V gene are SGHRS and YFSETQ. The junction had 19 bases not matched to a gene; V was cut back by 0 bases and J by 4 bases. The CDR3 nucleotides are TGCGCCAGCAGCTTGGGAAGGTCCGGGACAGGGAGGTTTTCAAGCACTGAAGCTTTCTTT. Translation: CASSLGRSGTGRFSSTEAFF.

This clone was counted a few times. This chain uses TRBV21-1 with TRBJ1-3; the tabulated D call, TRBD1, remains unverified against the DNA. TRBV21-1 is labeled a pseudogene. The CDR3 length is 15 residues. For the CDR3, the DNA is TGTGCCAGCAGCAGACAGGGGGCCTCTGGAAACACCATATATTTT. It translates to CASSRQGASGNTIYF.

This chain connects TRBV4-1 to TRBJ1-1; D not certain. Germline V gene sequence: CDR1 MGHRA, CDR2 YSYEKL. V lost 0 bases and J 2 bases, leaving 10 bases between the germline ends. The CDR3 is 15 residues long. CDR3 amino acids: CASSQEGQVNTEAFF. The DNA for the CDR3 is TGCGCCAGCAGCCAAGAGGGCCAGGTTAACACTGAAGCTTTCTTT.

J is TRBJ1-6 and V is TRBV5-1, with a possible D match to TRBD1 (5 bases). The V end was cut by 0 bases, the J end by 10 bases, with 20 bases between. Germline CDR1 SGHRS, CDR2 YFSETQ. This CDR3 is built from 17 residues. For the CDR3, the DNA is TGCGCCAGCAGCTTGGCCATAGCAGGGTTGCGTGGATCACCCCTCCACTTT. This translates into CASSLAIAGLRGSPLHF.

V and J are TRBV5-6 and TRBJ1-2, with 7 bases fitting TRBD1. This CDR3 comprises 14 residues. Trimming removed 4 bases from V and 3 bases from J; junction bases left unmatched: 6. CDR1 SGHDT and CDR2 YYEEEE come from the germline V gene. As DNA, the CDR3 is TGTGCCAGCAGCGCCCAGGGACAGTACTATGGCTACACCTTC. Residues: CASSAQGQYYGYTF. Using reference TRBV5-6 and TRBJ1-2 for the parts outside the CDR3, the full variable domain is DAGVTQSPTHLIKTRGQQVTLRCSPKSGHDTVSWYQQALGQGPQFIFQYYEEEERQRGNFPDRFSGHQFPNYSSELNVNALLLGDSALYLCASSAQGQYYGYTFGSGTRLTVV.